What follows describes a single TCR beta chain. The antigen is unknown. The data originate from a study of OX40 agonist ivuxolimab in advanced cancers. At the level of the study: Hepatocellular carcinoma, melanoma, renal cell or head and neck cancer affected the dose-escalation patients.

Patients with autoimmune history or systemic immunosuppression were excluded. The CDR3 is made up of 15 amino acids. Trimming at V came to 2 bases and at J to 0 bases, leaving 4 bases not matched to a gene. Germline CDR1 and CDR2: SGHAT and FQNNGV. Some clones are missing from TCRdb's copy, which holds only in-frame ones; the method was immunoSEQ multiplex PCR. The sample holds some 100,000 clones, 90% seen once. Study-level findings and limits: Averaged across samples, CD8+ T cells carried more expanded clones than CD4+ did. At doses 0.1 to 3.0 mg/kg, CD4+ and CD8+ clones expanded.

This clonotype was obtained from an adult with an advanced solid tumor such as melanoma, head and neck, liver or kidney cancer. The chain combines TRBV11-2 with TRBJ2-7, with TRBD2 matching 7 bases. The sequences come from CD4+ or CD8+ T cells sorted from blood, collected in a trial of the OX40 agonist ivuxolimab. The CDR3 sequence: CASSLRAGSSYEQYF. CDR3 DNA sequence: TGTGCCAGCAGCTTAAGAGCGGGGAGCTCCTACGAGCAGTACTTC.